One sample yielded the 8 T cell receptor beta chains listed below, sequenced in a study of T cells in tuberculosis. TCRdb's copy holds only in-frame clones and misses some; the assay was immunoSEQ multiplex PCR. The repertoire holds more than 30,000 clones, with 86% as singletons. Regarding time point: new active TB diagnosis, blood taken before or within 7 days of starting treatment. Specimen: PBMCs, collected at tuberculosis diagnosis. The source of these receptors is an adult with tuberculosis.

The chain joins TRBV5-1 to TRBJ2-1; the match to TRBD2 covers 7 bases. J gave up 8 bases and V 0 bases, and 2 bases lay outside the gene matches. Germline V gives CDR1 SGHRS, CDR2 YFSETQ. This CDR3 spans 13 amino acids. As DNA, the CDR3 is TGCGCCAGCAGCTTGGGGACTAGAGATGAGCAGTTCTTC. It codes for CASSLGTRDEQFF.

The V and J genes are TRBV5-6 and TRBJ2-1, with D tentatively TRBD2 (7 bases). The CDR3 covers 15 residues. Germline assignment: CDR1 SGHDT and CDR2 YYEEEE. Trimming removed 4 bases at V and 7 bases at J, with 18 bases between. The CDR3 protein is CASSEGGTTPNEQFF. CDR3 coding DNA: TGTGCCAGCAGCGAGGGGGGGACAACCCCTAATGAGCAGTTCTTC. Looking up the rest from reference TRBV5-6 and TRBJ2-1 gives the full variable domain: DAGVTQSPTHLIKTRGQQVTLRCSPKSGHDTVSWYQQALGQGPQFIFQYYEEEERQRGNFPDRFSGHQFPNYSSELNVNALLLGDSALYLCASSEGGTTPNEQFFGPGTRLTVL.

This clone was picked up a small number of times. The V call is TRBV4-1, the J call TRBJ2-1; possible D gene TRBD2, 5 bases. V lost 1 base, J lost 8 bases, and 12 bases lay in between. Germline-derived CDR1 and CDR2 are MGHRA and YSYEKL. CDR3 length equals 14 residues. CDR3 in amino acids: CASSQVVAIDEQFF. The DNA for the CDR3 is TGCGCCAGCAGCCAAGTAGTAGCGATCGATGAGCAGTTCTTC.

The CDR3 region has the DNA TGTGCCAGCACCCGGACAGGGGTAGTCTATGGCTACACCTTC. Translation: CASTRTGVVYGYTF. V gene TRBV28 combines with J gene TRBJ1-2, with 9 positions matching TRBD1. The CDR3 runs 14 residues. With 7 bases clipped from V and 4 bases from J, the junction kept 7 bases outside the gene matches. Germline V lookup: CDR1 MDHEN, CDR2 SYDVKM.

This chain uses TRBV18 with TRBJ2-1; TRBD2 matches at 12 bases. Germline assignment: CDR1 KGHSH and CDR2 LQKENI. The CDR3 consists of 15 residues. V shed 2 bases and J 6 bases; nucleotides not matched to a gene: 2. CDR3 in DNA: TGTGCCAGCTCACCAGGACTAGCGGGAATCAATGAGCAGTTCTTC. Protein: CASSPGLAGINEQFF.

The gene calls are TRBV10-2 and TRBJ1-2; weak D call: TRBD1 (5 bases). The CDR3 spans 13 residues. CDR1 and CDR2 (germline): WSHSY, SAAADI. Deletions cut 8 bases from V and 1 base from J, with 11 bases between. The CDR3 DNA reads as TGCGCCAGCCTCACCGACAGTAACTATGGCTACACCTTC. As protein: CASLTDSNYGYTF.

The chain is built from TRBV28 and TRBJ1-1; 9 nucleotides agree with TRBD1. The junction had 7 bases not matched to a gene; V was cut back by 10 bases and J by 4 bases. This CDR3 region has 13 residues. CDR1 MDHEN and CDR2 SYDVKM come from the germline V gene. Here the CDR3 reads CAINRGLGTEAFF. The CDR3 bases are TGTGCCATCAACAGGGGGCTTGGCACTGAAGCTTTCTTT.

J is TRBJ1-2 and V is TRBV25-1; TRBD1 might be the D (6 bases). Germline V CDR1 and CDR2: MGHDK, SYGVNS. The germline V and J ends were trimmed by 6 bases and 3 bases, with 17 bases remaining between them. The CDR3 has 15 amino acids. The CDR3 sequence is CASRSPEQGHYGYTF. The CDR3 DNA reads as TGTGCCAGCAGGAGCCCTGAACAGGGACACTATGGCTACACCTTC.